The 31 T cell receptor beta chains in this list originate from one sample, sequenced in a study of Graves' ophthalmopathy and Graves' hyperthyroidism. The sequenced template was RNA, covering the TCR beta CDR3 region. An initial RT-PCR round employing HTBI primers preceded a second-round multiplex PCR. TCRdb reprocessed the multiplex PCR reads with MiXCR, giving one entry per CDR3 protein. The sample records 600,000 to 950,000 distinct CDR3 sequences, 35% to 50% being singletons. Material: peripheral blood. These receptors originate from an adult man with Graves' ophthalmopathy.

The chain links TRBV20-1 to TRBJ1-2; perhaps TRBD1 as D (5 bases). Germline CDR1 is DFQATT and CDR2 is SNEGSKA (reference sequence). This CDR3 has 13 residues. Trimming stripped 3 bases from V and 7 bases from J, with 15 bases between. CDR3 DNA sequence: TGCAGTGCTAGGCCAGGGTATACGTCTGGCTACACCTTC. Amino acids: CSARPGYTSGYTF.

Ten or more counts support this clonotype. The genes are TRBV7-3 and TRBJ2-7; unclear D gene. Between the trimmed V and J ends, which lost 4 bases and 12 bases, there was a span of 19 bases. Germline lookup yields CDR1 SGHTA and CDR2 FQGTGA. This CDR3 has 13 residues. The CDR3, as DNA: TGTGCCAGCAGCTCCCTCCATTGGTTTGCGATGTACTTC. This gives the protein CASSSLHWFAMYF.

This clonotype was seen at least ten times. The chain carries TRBV29-1 and TRBJ2-7, with D uncertain. Per germline, CDR1 SQVTM and CDR2 ANQGSEA. The V end lost 4 bases, the J end lost 2 bases, and 9 bases lay between the germline ends. The CDR3 is 12 residues long. The CDR3 region has the DNA TGCAGCGTTGCCGAGTCCCCCTACGAGCAGTACTTC. Translated, it gives CSVAESPYEQYF.

This clonotype was counted only a few times. This chain connects TRBV7-8 to TRBJ1-1; D call uncertain. This CDR3 region has 12 residues. The germline CDR1 and CDR2 sequences are SGHVS and FQNEAQ. V was clipped by 1 base and J by 8 bases, with 8 bases between them. The CDR3, as DNA: TGTGCCAGCAGCTTAGTATACGGGGAAGCTTTCTTT. This gives the protein CASSLVYGEAFF.

This clonotype came up a few times. The rearrangement joins TRBV7-2 to TRBJ2-7, with unresolved D. V lost 0 bases, J lost 6 bases, and 6 bases lay in between. There are 12 residues in the CDR3. The germline CDR1 and CDR2 sequences are SGHTA and FQGNSA. This chain's CDR3 is CASSLAFSEQYF. The CDR3, as DNA: TGTGCCAGCAGCTTAGCTTTCAGCGAGCAGTACTTC.

The rearrangement joins TRBV9 to TRBJ1-6; D not certain. The germline V gene encodes CDR1 SGDLS and CDR2 YYNGEE. The V end lost 4 bases, the J end lost 9 bases, and 11 bases lay between the germline ends. CDR3 length: 13 amino acids. The CDR3 loop is CASSQDRGSPLHF. The CDR3 DNA sequence: TGTGCCAGCAGCCAAGACCGTGGTTCACCCCTCCACTTT.

Remarks on this clonotype: A read error may explain this, as a much larger clone is one base away. The chain has TRBV2 and TRBJ2-7; perhaps TRBD1 as D (7 bases). The CDR3 sequence is 13 residues long. CDR1 SNHLY and CDR2 FYNNEI come from the germline V gene. The ends were cut back, 11 bases at V and 1 base at J, with 15 bases in the middle. The CDR3 reads CAGGTDGSYEQYF. CDR3 coding DNA: TGTGCCGGCGGGACAGATGGTTCCTACGAGCAGTACTTC.

The sample holds a few counts of this clonotype. The chain recombines TRBV9 with TRBJ1-4, with D perhaps matching TRBD1 (5 bases). Between the trimmed V and J ends, which lost 4 bases and 0 bases, there was a span of 16 bases. The CDR3 runs 17 residues. Germline CDR1 and CDR2: SGDLS and YYNGEE. The CDR3 sequence is CASSQGATLATNEKLFF. The CDR3 DNA sequence: TGTGCCAGCAGCCAAGGGGCGACACTTGCAACTAATGAAAAACTGTTTTTT.

This clonotype was picked up many times. The chain recombines TRBV7-8 with TRBJ1-2; tentative D call: TRBD1 (5 bases). From germline, CDR1 is SGHVS and CDR2 FQNEAQ. V was cut by 4 bases and J by 6 bases, with 15 bases left in between. The CDR3 covers 14 residues. As DNA, the CDR3 is TGTGCCAGCAGCTCAAAACTGGGGGAGAATGGCTACACCTTC. Translated: CASSSKLGENGYTF.

This clonotype was counted at least ten times. CDR3 bases: TGTGCCAGTAGAGACAGGGGTAGTCGAGAGACCCAGTACTTC. Protein: CASRDRGSRETQYF. V usage is TRBV2 and J usage is TRBJ2-5; TRBD1 matches at 8 bases. V gave up 9 bases and J gave up 4 bases; unmatched junction bases: 10. The CDR3 loop spans 14 amino acids. Germline CDR1 is SNHLY and CDR2 is FYNNEI.

This clonotype appeared many times. The gene calls are TRBV7-9 and TRBJ1-1, with D unclear. V lost 4 bases and J lost 1, with 7 bases in between. The CDR3 covers 13 residues. Germline V gives CDR1 SEHNR, CDR2 FQNEAQ (reference sequence). The CDR3 loop is CASSWAGNTEAFF. CDR3 coding DNA: TGTGCCAGCAGCTGGGCGGGGAACACTGAAGCTTTCTTT.

For this clonotype: The final CDR3 position lacks the conserved phenylalanine or tryptophan, pointing to a likely read error. The chain recombines TRBV24-1 with TRBJ2-7; a weak D match, TRBD2 (6 bases). The germline V gene has CDR1 KGHDR and CDR2 SFDVKD. Trimming stripped 1 base from V and 3 bases from J, with 15 bases between. This CDR3 has 16 residues. DNA of the CDR3: TGTGCCACCAGTGATTTACTAGCCAGGACCGGCTACGAGCAGTACCTC. Protein: CATSDLLARTGYEQYL.

This chain uses TRBV19 with TRBJ2-5; D uncertain. Germline assignment: CDR1 LNHDA and CDR2 SQIVND (reference sequence). The CDR3 has 13 residues. Trimming shortened V by 3 bases and J by 4 bases, and 9 bases separated the two germline ends. The CDR3 loop is CASSIGMAETQYF. The DNA for the CDR3 is TGTGCCAGTAGTATCGGAATGGCAGAGACCCAGTACTTC.

This clonotype came up many times. The rearrangement joins TRBV7-2 to TRBJ2-7, with D uncertain. Trimming took 5 bases from V and 5 from J, leaving 10 bases between them. This CDR3 is built from 12 residues. Germline V gene data show CDR1 as SGHTA and CDR2 as FQGNSA. In nucleotides, the CDR3 is TGTGCCAGCAGCCTCAGTTGGGACGAGCAGTACTTC. This translates into CASSLSWDEQYF.

This clonotype was counted ten times or more. V is TRBV25-1 and J is TRBJ2-2; D possibly corresponds to TRBD2 (5 bases). This CDR3 spans 16 amino acids. Germline assignment: CDR1 MGHDK and CDR2 SYGVNS. V gave up 5 bases and J gave up 1 base, with 14 bases separating them. The CDR3 DNA is TGTGCCAGCAGTTACCTAGCTTCCGTGAACACCGGGGAGCTGTTTTTT. Translating it yields CASSYLASVNTGELFF.

This clonotype was detected a few times. The chain recombines TRBV7-2 with TRBJ2-7; D may be TRBD2 (6 bases). This CDR3 contains 15 residues. Germline V gene data show CDR1 as SGHTA and CDR2 as FQGNSA. Trimming pared 3 bases from V and 1 base from J, leaving 13 bases between. For the CDR3, the DNA is TGTGCCAGCAGCTTGGTTGCGGGACCTTCCTACGAGCAGTACTTC. This codes for CASSLVAGPSYEQYF.

The genes are TRBV2 and TRBJ2-7, with 9 bases fitting TRBD1. Germline trimming cut 6 bases from V and 7 bases from J; bases unmatched to any gene: 4. CDR1 SNHLY and CDR2 FYNNEI come from the germline V gene. The CDR3 has 12 residues. CDR3 nucleotides: TGTGCCAGCAGCTACGGGACAGGGGAGCAGTACTTC. Its translation: CASSYGTGEQYF.

This clonotype appeared many times. V gene TRBV7-8 combines with J gene TRBJ2-5; 9 nucleotides agree with TRBD2. Germline V CDR1 and CDR2: SGHVS, FQNEAQ. V shed 3 bases and J 2 bases; nucleotides not matched to a gene: 7. The CDR3 is 16 residues long. The DNA of the CDR3 is TGTGCCAGCAGCTTGGGGGGACTAGCCGAACAAGAGACCCAGTACTTC. Its protein product is CASSLGGLAEQETQYF.

The rearrangement joins TRBV5-8 to TRBJ2-7; tentative D call: TRBD1 (5 bases). This CDR3 spans 13 amino acids. The V end was cut by 4 bases, the J end by 5 bases, with 13 bases between. Germline lookup yields CDR1 SGHTS and CDR2 YDEGEE. The DNA for the CDR3 is TGTGCCAGCAGCCTCGGCAGGGCCGACGAGCAGTACTTC. It is translated as CASSLGRADEQYF.

This clonotype was seen a handful of times. This chain connects TRBV2 to TRBJ2-2; either TRBD1 or TRBD2 may supply D (5 bases each). The CDR3 runs to 17 residues. CDR1 and CDR2 from the germline V gene are SNHLY and FYNNEI. V was clipped by 5 bases and J by 1 base, with 17 bases between them. This CDR3 reads CASSTGYRDENTGELFF. In DNA, the CDR3 is TGTGCCAGCAGTACAGGATACCGGGACGAGAACACCGGGGAGCTGTTTTTT.

The rearrangement joins TRBV29-1 to TRBJ1-4; D remains unclear. The V gene lost 4 bases and the J gene lost 2 bases, with 5 bases spanning the gap. The CDR3 spans 12 residues. From germline, CDR1 is SQVTM and CDR2 ANQGSEA. The DNA for the CDR3 is TGCAGCGTTGCCCCGACTAATGAAAAACTGTTTTTT. Encoded protein: CSVAPTNEKLFF. Looking up the rest from reference TRBV29-1 and TRBJ1-4 gives the full variable domain: SAVISQKPSRDICQRGTSLTIQCQVDSQVTMMFWYRQQPGQSLTLIATANQGSEATYESGFVIDKFPISRPNLTFSTLTVSNMSPEDSSIYLCSVAPTNEKLFFGSGTQLSVL.

This clonotype was observed a handful of times. This chain uses TRBV7-9 with TRBJ2-2; D might be TRBD2 (7 bases). This CDR3 has 16 amino acids. Germline assignment: CDR1 SEHNR and CDR2 FQNEAQ (reference sequence). V lost 5 bases, J lost 5 bases, and 18 bases lay in between. The CDR3 sequence is CASSPGGLAVTGELFF. As DNA, the CDR3 is TGTGCCAGCAGCCCCGGGGGGCTAGCGGTGACCGGGGAGCTGTTTTTT. Combining the CDR3 with reference TRBV7-9 and TRBJ2-2 gives the whole variable domain DTGVSQNPRHKITKRGQNVTFRCDPISEHNRLYWYRQTLGQGPEFLTYFQNEAQLEKSRLLSDRFSAERPKGSFSTLEIQRTEQGDSAMYLCASSPGGLAVTGELFFGEGSRLTVL.

This clonotype was observed at least ten times. The CDR3 end shows no conserved phenylalanine or tryptophan, and so a read error is likely. Because the CDR3's place on the DNA is in doubt, the DNA is left out and the CDR3 is given as listed by TCRdb. The genes are TRBV29-1 and TRBJ1-2; the D call TRBD1 from the table was never checked on the DNA. The CDR3 totals 10 residues, both ends included. CDR1 and CDR2 (germline): SQVTM, ANQGSEA. The CDR3: CSVARDGYCS.

This clonotype was observed a few times. The V call is TRBV4-3, the J call TRBJ1-1; no clear D gene. The CDR3 consists of 15 residues. Germline V gene data show CDR1 as LGHNA and CDR2 as YSLEER. V lost 1 base to trimming and J lost 3 bases, with 12 bases between them. The CDR3 region is CASSQGPFSDTEAFF. In DNA, the CDR3 is TGCGCCAGCAGCCAAGGCCCCTTTTCGGACACTGAAGCTTTCTTT.

V gene TRBV10-3 combines with J gene TRBJ1-4, with 8 bases lining up with TRBD1. The CDR3 has 14 amino acids. V lost 9 bases and J lost 6; bases outside the gene matches: 9. Germline loops: CDR1 ENHRY, CDR2 SYGVKD. The CDR3 DNA is TGTGCCATTCGACAGGGGAGGAAGGATGAAAAACTGTTTTTT. It encodes CAIRQGRKDEKLFF.

The table lists this clonotype with a few counts. This sequence joins TRBV10-3 and TRBJ2-5; 11 bases fit TRBD1. The CDR3 is 14 residues long. Germline V lookup: CDR1 ENHRY, CDR2 SYGVKD. The ends lost 10 bases at V and 5 bases at J; junction bases unmatched: 9. The CDR3 here is CASSGQGAQETQYF. The CDR3 DNA follows: TGTGCCAGCAGCGGACAGGGGGCTCAGGAGACCCAGTACTTC.

The CDR3 nucleotides read TGTGCCAGCAGCTTCCAAGGGAGTCAGCCCCAGCATTTT. It yields the protein CASSFQGSQPQHF. The chain joins TRBV5-6 to TRBJ1-5; D remains unclear. There are 13 residues in the CDR3. Germline CDR1 SGHDT, CDR2 YYEEEE. The germline V and J ends were trimmed by 2 bases and 6 bases, with 9 bases remaining between them.

This clonotype turned up a few times. J is TRBJ2-5 and V is TRBV11-2, with D uncertain. The CDR3 covers 13 residues. With 6 bases removed from V and 5 bases from J, the gap between germline ends came to 13 bases. Germline-derived CDR1 and CDR2 are SGHAT and FQNNGV. The CDR3 spells CASRLQIPETQYF. The CDR3 bases are TGTGCCAGCAGATTACAGATTCCGGAGACCCAGTACTTC.

This clonotype was observed a few times. CDR3 sequence: CAISESGGNEKLFF. As DNA, the CDR3 is TGTGCCATCAGTGAGTCGGGGGGGAATGAAAAACTGTTTTTT. This chain connects TRBV10-3 to TRBJ1-4; D possibly corresponds to TRBD1 (5 bases). This CDR3 region has 14 residues. V lost 0 bases and J 5 bases, leaving 7 bases between the germline ends. Germline assignment: CDR1 ENHRY and CDR2 SYGVKD.

In this sample, this clonotype turned up many times. This rearrangement joins TRBV11-2 to TRBJ2-5, with D possibly being TRBD1 (6 bases). With 5 bases removed from V and 2 bases from J, the gap between germline ends came to 9 bases. The germline V gene has CDR1 SGHAT and CDR2 FQNNGV. CDR3 length: 13 amino acids. CDR3 bases: TGTGCCAGCAGCCGAAGGGGGCAAGAGACCCAGTACTTC. Protein sequence: CASSRRGQETQYF.

The gene calls are TRBV29-1 and TRBJ2-7; D remains ambiguous. The germline gives CDR1 SQVTM, CDR2 ANQGSEA. The length of the CDR3 is 11 residues. Trimming took off 0 bases at V and 6 bases at J, with 6 bases between the two ends. CDR3 protein: CSVEDLAEQYF. CDR3 bases: TGCAGCGTTGAAGATCTCGCCGAGCAGTACTTC.